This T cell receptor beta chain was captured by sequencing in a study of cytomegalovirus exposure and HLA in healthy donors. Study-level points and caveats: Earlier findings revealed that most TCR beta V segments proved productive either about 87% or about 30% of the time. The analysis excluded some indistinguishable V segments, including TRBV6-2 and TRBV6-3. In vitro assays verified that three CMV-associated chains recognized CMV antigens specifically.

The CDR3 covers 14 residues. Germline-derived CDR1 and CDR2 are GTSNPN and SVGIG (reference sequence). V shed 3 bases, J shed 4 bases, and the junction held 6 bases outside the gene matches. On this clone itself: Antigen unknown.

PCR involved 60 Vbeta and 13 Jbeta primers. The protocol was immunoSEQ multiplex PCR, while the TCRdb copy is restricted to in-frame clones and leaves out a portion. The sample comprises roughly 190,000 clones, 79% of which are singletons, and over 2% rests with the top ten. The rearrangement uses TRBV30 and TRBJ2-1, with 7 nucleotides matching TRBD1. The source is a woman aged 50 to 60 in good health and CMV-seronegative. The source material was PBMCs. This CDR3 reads CAWREGGGYNEQFF. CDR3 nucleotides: TGTGCCTGGAGAGAAGGGGGCGGGTACAATGAGCAGTTCTTC. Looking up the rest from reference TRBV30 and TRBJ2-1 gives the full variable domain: SQTIHQWPATLVQPVGSPLSLECTVEGTSNPNLYWYRQAAGRGLQLLFYSVGIGQISSEVPQNLSASRPQDRQFILSSKKLLLSDSGFYLCAWREGGGYNEQFFGPGTRLTVL.